Listed here are 24 T cell receptor beta chains from one sample, sequenced in a study of OX40 agonist ivuxolimab in advanced cancers. Data came from immunoSEQ multiplex PCR; TCRdb stores just in-frame clones and leaves some out. The repertoire includes 40,000 or so clones, 88% of them detected once, and less than 20% sits in the top ten. Sequenced here: CD4+ or CD8+ T cells sorted from blood, sampled in a trial of the OX40 agonist ivuxolimab. Receptors originate from an adult with an advanced solid tumor such as melanoma, head and neck, liver or kidney cancer.

The chain couples TRBV28 to TRBJ2-1; D is ambiguous. Germline V gene data show CDR1 as MDHEN and CDR2 as SYDVKM. The CDR3 loop spans 11 amino acids. The germline V and J ends were trimmed by 3 bases and 7 bases, with 4 bases remaining between them. CDR3 protein: CASSFLNEQFF. Written as DNA, the CDR3 is TGTGCCAGCAGTTTCTTGAATGAGCAGTTCTTC.

The chain is built from TRBV6-5 and TRBJ2-7; D assignment may be TRBD1 or TRBD2 (5 bases each). Germline-derived CDR1 and CDR2 are MNHEY and SVGAGI. CDR3 length equals 13 residues. Trimming pared 5 bases from V and 3 bases from J, leaving 11 bases between. CDR3 loop: CASSLGTIYEQYV. CDR3 DNA: TGTGCCAGCAGTCTCGGGACCATCTACGAGCAGTACGTC.

This rearrangement joins TRBV10-3 to TRBJ1-3, with TRBD1 as a possible D gene (5 bases). The germline V and J ends were trimmed by 0 bases and 4 bases, with 28 bases remaining between them. CDR1 is ENHRY, CDR2 SYGVKD, per germline. The CDR3 has 21 residues. For the CDR3, the DNA is TGTGCCATCAGTGAGTCGAGTGTGGGAGAGGGGAGAAGATATTTCGGAAACACCATATATTTT. Translating it yields CAISESSVGEGRRYFGNTIYF.

V usage is TRBV4-3 and J usage is TRBJ2-5; 9 nucleotides agree with TRBD1. The V gene's germline CDR1 is LGHNA and CDR2 YSLEER. Trimming removed 1 base from V and 4 bases from J; junction bases left unmatched: 4. CDR3 length equals 15 residues. This CDR3 reads CASSQGDREGETQYF. As DNA, the CDR3 is TGCGCCAGCAGCCAAGGGGACAGGGAGGGAGAGACCCAGTACTTC.

The genes are TRBV5-4 and TRBJ2-3; a possible D gene is TRBD1 (6 bases). Trimming removed 4 bases from V and 4 bases from J, with 19 bases in between. This CDR3 comprises 16 residues. The V gene's germline CDR1 is SGHNT and CDR2 YYREEE (reference sequence). CDR3 sequence reads: CASSLGPGATPDTQYF. CDR3 DNA sequence: TGTGCCAGCAGCCTAGGACCAGGGGCGACCCCAGATACGCAGTATTTT.

The chain joins TRBV6-5 to TRBJ2-1, with D possibly being TRBD1 (6 bases). Germline CDR1 reads MNHEY; CDR2 reads SVGAGI. This CDR3 is built from 15 residues. V lost 0 bases and J 1 base, leaving 7 bases between the germline ends. The DNA for the CDR3 is TGTGCCAGCAGTTACTCAGGGGGATCCTACAATGAGCAGTTCTTC. Protein product: CASSYSGGSYNEQFF.

The V gene is TRBV7-2, the J gene TRBJ1-1; D is ambiguous. This CDR3 has 15 residues. V lost 5 bases, J lost 3 bases, and 16 bases lay in between. Germline V lookup: CDR1 SGHTA, CDR2 FQGNSA. CDR3 loop: CASSAGRGADTEAFF. The CDR3, as DNA: TGTGCCAGCAGCGCAGGTCGGGGTGCGGACACTGAAGCTTTCTTT.

The chain uses TRBV5-1 and TRBJ2-3; D perhaps matches TRBD1 (7 bases). The CDR3 sequence is 14 residues long. Deletions cut 6 bases from V and 2 bases from J, with 13 bases between. Per germline, CDR1 SGHRS and CDR2 YFSETQ. The CDR3 reads CASKGGTDTDTQYF. The CDR3 DNA sequence: TGCGCCAGCAAAGGGGGGACAGACACAGATACGCAGTATTTT.

This clone occurred once. The chain's CDR3 is CASSSVGDGVAGNTIYF. For the CDR3, the DNA is TGTGCCAGCAGTTCAGTAGGGGACGGGGTTGCTGGAAACACCATATATTTT. The chain couples TRBV28 to TRBJ1-3; D is perhaps TRBD1 (5 bases). This CDR3 contains 17 residues. Trimming stripped 4 bases from V and 2 bases from J, with 18 bases between. CDR1 MDHEN and CDR2 SYDVKM come from the germline V gene. The full variable domain, rest sourced from reference TRBV28 and TRBJ1-3, is DVKVTQSSRYLVKRTGEKVFLECVQDMDHENMFWYRQDPGLGLRLIYFSYDVKMKEKGDIPEGYSVSREKKERFSLILESASTNQTSMYLCASSSVGDGVAGNTIYFGEGSWLTVV.

The chain links TRBV7-3 to TRBJ2-2; 9 nucleotides align to TRBD2. The CDR3 runs 15 residues. Germline V gene data show CDR1 as SGHTA and CDR2 as FQGTGA. V gave up 5 bases and J gave up 4 bases; unmatched junction bases: 5. The CDR3 DNA sequence: TGTGCCAGCAGCCCCTTAGCGGGAGCCACCGGGGAGCTGTTTTTT. Protein sequence: CASSPLAGATGELFF.

The rearrangement joins TRBV27 to TRBJ2-7, with D possibly matching TRBD1 (6 bases). The CDR3 runs to 13 residues. Germline loops: CDR1 MNHEY, CDR2 SMNVEV (reference sequence). V was clipped by 2 bases and J by 2 bases, with 7 bases between them. The CDR3 here is CASSLGGPYEQYF. DNA for the CDR3: TGTGCCAGCAGTTTAGGGGGCCCCTACGAGCAGTACTTC.

Concerning this clone itself: The junction shows a germline mismatch at one end, possibly a read error. The rearrangement links TRBV6-5 to TRBJ2-5; TRBD1 or TRBD2 may be the D gene (5 bases each). The CDR3 totals 13 residues. Germline-derived CDR1 and CDR2 are MNHEY and SVGAGI. The CDR3 region is CASSYGGPPGTHF. For the CDR3, the DNA is TGTGCCAGCAGTTACGGAGGTCCCCCAGGGACCCACTTC.

This clone occurred once. This chain connects TRBV9 to TRBJ1-2; 7 bases map to TRBD1. V lost 0 bases to trimming and J lost 3 bases; unmatched junction nucleotides: 11. Germline CDR1 reads SGDLS; CDR2 reads YYNGEE. The CDR3 has 17 residues. CDR3 residues: CASSVAQDRTQHYGYTF. In DNA form, the CDR3 reads TGTGCCAGCAGCGTAGCCCAGGACAGGACTCAACACTATGGCTACACCTTC. Supplemented by reference TRBV9 and TRBJ1-2, the full variable domain reads DSGVTQTPKHLITATGQRVTLRCSPRSGDLSVYWYQQSLDQGLQFLIQYYNGEERAKGNILERFSAQQFPDLHSELNLSSLELGDSALYFCASSVAQDRTQHYGYTFGSGTRLTVV.

This clone was seen a handful of times. The CDR3 coding sequence is TGTGCCAGCAGCTTGGTTGTAGAGACCCAGTACTTC. It encodes CASSLVVETQYF. The chain couples TRBV5-6 to TRBJ2-5, with D unclear. The CDR3 sequence is 12 residues long. Germline-derived CDR1 and CDR2 are SGHDT and YYEEEE. Trimming pared 0 bases from V and 4 bases from J, leaving 4 bases between.

The rearrangement uses TRBV5-4 and TRBJ2-7; 8 positions agree with TRBD1. The V gene end was trimmed by 1 base and the J gene end by 7 bases; junction bases not matched to a gene: 7. This CDR3 spans 14 amino acids. In germline, CDR1 is SGHNT, CDR2 YYREEE (reference sequence). In DNA, the CDR3 is TGTGCCAGCAGCTTGCCCCAGGGGGCATGGGAGCAGTACGTC. It specifies CASSLPQGAWEQYV.

The genes are TRBV11-3 and TRBJ2-5; D gene ambiguous. Trimming removed 1 base at V and 5 bases at J, with 8 bases between. The CDR3 is 13 amino acids. Germline V lookup: CDR1 SGHNT, CDR2 YENEEA. Written as DNA, the CDR3 is TGTGCCAGCAGCTTAGGCGCGGCGGAGACCCAGTACTTC. Translated, it gives CASSLGAAETQYF. Combining the CDR3 with reference TRBV11-3 and TRBJ2-5 gives the whole variable domain EAGVVQSPRYKIIEKKQPVAFWCNPISGHNTLYWYLQNLGQGPELLIRYENEEAVDDSQLPKDRFSAERLKGVDSTLKIQPAELGDSAVYLCASSLGAAETQYFGPGTRLLVL.

The chain employs TRBV5-6 and TRBJ2-7, with D possibly matching TRBD1 (5 bases). V dropped 4 bases and J dropped 2 bases, with 7 bases sitting between them. The CDR3 is 12 residues long. The germline V gene has CDR1 SGHDT and CDR2 YYEEEE. In DNA form, the CDR3 reads TGTGCCAGCAGCCAGGGAACCTACGAGCAGTACGTC. Translating gives CASSQGTYEQYV.

CDR3 residues: CASSEGISFPQHF. CDR3 DNA: TGTGCCAGCAGTGAAGGAATTTCCTTTCCCCAGCATTTT. This chain joins TRBV6-1 and TRBJ1-5; D unclear. Germline V gives CDR1 MNHNS, CDR2 SASEGT. This CDR3 has 13 residues. V lost 1 base to trimming and J lost 10 bases, with 11 bases between them.

The chain uses TRBV5-6 and TRBJ2-7; no reliable D call. The V gene lost 0 bases and the J gene lost 3 bases, with 7 bases spanning the gap. CDR1 is SGHDT, CDR2 YYEEEE, per germline. CDR3 size: 13 residues. The CDR3 loop is CASSLGASYEQYF. CDR3 DNA sequence: TGTGCCAGCAGCTTGGGGGCCAGCTACGAGCAGTACTTC.

This chain uses TRBV27 with TRBJ2-5; tentative D call: TRBD2 (6 bases). Germline CDR1 and CDR2: MNHEY and SMNVEV (reference sequence). Trimming cost V 5 bases and J 5 bases, with 21 bases left between them. The CDR3 length is 16 residues. CDR3 sequence: CASSTLNGGRHETQYF. For the CDR3, the DNA is TGTGCCAGCAGTACCTTAAATGGGGGGAGGCATGAGACCCAGTACTTC.

The V gene is TRBV9, the J gene TRBJ2-1, with D hard to call. CDR3 length equals 15 residues. V was cut by 0 bases and J by 9 bases, with 16 bases left in between. Per the germline V gene, CDR1 is SGDLS and CDR2 is YYNGEE. Here the CDR3 reads CASSVEDLYYREQFF. CDR3 nucleotide sequence: TGTGCCAGCAGCGTAGAGGACCTCTACTACCGTGAGCAGTTCTTC.

This chain joins TRBV19 and TRBJ1-5; no firm D call. This CDR3 is 15 amino acids long. CDR1 and CDR2 (germline): LNHDA, SQIVND (reference sequence). V was cut by 4 bases and J by 4 bases, with 14 bases left in between. CDR3 nucleotide sequence: TGTGCCAGTAGTACAATGGAGCACTTGAATCAGCCCCAGCATTTT. Translated, it gives CASSTMEHLNQPQHF.

The rearrangement uses TRBV7-9 and TRBJ2-3; possibly TRBD2 for D (7 bases). The CDR3 has 14 residues. The ends were cut back, 1 base at V and 5 bases at J, with 10 bases in the middle. Germline CDR1 reads SEHNR; CDR2 reads FQNEAQ (reference sequence). The CDR3 loop is CASSLGGGRDTQYF. The CDR3 DNA is TGTGCCAGCAGCTTAGGGGGGGGCAGAGATACGCAGTATTTT.

The chain combines TRBV7-6 with TRBJ1-5; TRBD1 matches 8 bases. Per the germline V gene, CDR1 is SGHVS and CDR2 is FNYEAQ. The CDR3 totals 16 residues. V shed 4 bases, J shed 0 bases, and the junction held 5 bases outside the gene matches. The DNA for the CDR3 is TGTGCCAGCAGCTACGAACAGGGGGGTAGCAATCAGCCCCAGCATTTT. This encodes CASSYEQGGSNQPQHF.